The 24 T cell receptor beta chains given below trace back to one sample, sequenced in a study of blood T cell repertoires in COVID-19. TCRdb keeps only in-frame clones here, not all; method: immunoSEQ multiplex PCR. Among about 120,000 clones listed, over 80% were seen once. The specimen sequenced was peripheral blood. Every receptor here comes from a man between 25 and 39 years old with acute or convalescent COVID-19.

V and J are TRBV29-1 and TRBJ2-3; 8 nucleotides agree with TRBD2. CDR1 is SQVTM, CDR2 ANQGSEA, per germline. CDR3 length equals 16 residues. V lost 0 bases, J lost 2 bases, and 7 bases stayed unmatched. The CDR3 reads CSVEDRGGLDTDTQYF. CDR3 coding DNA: TGCAGCGTTGAAGACCGGGGGGGTTTGGACACAGATACGCAGTATTTT.

CDR3 region: CASSYSEPTRVQPQHF. The CDR3, as DNA: TGTGCCAGCAGTTACTCGGAACCCACCCGGGTCCAGCCCCAGCATTTT. The V and J genes are TRBV6-5 and TRBJ1-5; D not resolved. Between the trimmed V and J ends, which lost 0 bases and 7 bases, there was a span of 16 bases. Per germline, CDR1 MNHEY and CDR2 SVGAGI. The CDR3 sequence is 16 residues long.

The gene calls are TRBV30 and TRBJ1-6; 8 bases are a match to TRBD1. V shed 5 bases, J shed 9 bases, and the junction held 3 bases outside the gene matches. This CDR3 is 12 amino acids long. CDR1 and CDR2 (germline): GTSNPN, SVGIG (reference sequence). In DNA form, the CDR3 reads TGTGCCTGGGTACAGGGGGTTTCACCCCTCCACTTT. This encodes CAWVQGVSPLHF.

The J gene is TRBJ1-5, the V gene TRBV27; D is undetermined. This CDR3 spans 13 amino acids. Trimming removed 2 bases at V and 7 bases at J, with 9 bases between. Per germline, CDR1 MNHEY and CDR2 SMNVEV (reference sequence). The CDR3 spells CASSLSGPQPQHF. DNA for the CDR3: TGTGCCAGCAGTTTAAGTGGCCCCCAGCCCCAGCATTTT.

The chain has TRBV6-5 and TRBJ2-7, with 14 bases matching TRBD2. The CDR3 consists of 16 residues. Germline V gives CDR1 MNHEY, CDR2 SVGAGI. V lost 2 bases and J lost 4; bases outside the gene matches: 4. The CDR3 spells CASSYQGLAGGYEQYF. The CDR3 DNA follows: TGTGCCAGCAGTTACCAAGGACTAGCGGGGGGTTACGAGCAGTACTTC.

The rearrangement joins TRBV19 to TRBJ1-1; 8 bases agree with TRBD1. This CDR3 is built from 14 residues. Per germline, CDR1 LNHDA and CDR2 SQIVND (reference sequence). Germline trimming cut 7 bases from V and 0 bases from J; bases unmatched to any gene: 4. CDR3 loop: CASTDRAVNTEAFF. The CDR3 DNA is TGTGCCAGTACGGACAGGGCGGTGAACACTGAAGCTTTCTTT.

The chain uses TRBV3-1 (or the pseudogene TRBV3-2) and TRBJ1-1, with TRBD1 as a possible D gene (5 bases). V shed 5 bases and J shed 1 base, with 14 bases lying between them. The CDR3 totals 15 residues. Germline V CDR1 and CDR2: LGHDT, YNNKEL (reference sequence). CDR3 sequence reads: CASSTYPGGNTEAFF. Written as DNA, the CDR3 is TGTGCCAGCAGCACCTACCCCGGGGGGAACACTGAAGCTTTCTTT.

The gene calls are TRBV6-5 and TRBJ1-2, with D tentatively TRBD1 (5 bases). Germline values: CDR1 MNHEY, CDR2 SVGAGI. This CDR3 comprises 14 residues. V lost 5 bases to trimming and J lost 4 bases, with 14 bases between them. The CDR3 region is CASSTGDSPYGYTF. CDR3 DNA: TGTGCCAGCAGTACAGGCGACTCACCCTATGGCTACACCTTC.

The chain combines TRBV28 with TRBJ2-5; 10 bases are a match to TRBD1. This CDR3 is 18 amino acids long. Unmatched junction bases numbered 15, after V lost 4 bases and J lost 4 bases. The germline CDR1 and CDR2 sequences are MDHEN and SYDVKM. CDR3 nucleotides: TGTGCCAGCAGTTCCCACCGGGCCGACAGGGGGCGAGGAGAGACCCAGTACTTC. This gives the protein CASSSHRADRGRGETQYF.

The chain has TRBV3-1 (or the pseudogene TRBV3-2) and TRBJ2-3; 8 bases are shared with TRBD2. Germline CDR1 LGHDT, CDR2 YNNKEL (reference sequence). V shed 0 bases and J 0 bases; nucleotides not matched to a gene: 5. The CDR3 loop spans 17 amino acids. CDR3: CASSQDQASGSTDTQYF. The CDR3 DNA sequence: TGTGCCAGCAGCCAAGATCAGGCTAGCGGGAGCACAGATACGCAGTATTTT.

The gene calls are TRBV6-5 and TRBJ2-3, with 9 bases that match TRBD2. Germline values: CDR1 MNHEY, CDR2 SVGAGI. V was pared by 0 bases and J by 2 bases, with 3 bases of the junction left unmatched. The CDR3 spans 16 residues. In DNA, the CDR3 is TGTGCCAGCAGTTACTCTCCTAGCGGGAACACAGATACGCAGTATTTT. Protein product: CASSYSPSGNTDTQYF.

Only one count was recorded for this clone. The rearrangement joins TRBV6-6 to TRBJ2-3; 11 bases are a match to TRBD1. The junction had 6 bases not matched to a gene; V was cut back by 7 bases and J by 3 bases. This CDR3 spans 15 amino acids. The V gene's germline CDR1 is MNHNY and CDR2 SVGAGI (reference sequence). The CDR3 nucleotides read TGTGCCAGCAACGACCGGGACAGGGGGACAGATACGCAGTATTTT. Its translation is CASNDRDRGTDTQYF.

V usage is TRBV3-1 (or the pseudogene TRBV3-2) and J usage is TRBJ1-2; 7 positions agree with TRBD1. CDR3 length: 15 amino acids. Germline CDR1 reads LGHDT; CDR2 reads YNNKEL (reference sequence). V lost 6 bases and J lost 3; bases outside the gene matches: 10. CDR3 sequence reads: CASSPTRDSYYGYTF. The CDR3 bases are TGTGCCAGCAGTCCTACCCGGGACAGCTACTATGGCTACACCTTC.

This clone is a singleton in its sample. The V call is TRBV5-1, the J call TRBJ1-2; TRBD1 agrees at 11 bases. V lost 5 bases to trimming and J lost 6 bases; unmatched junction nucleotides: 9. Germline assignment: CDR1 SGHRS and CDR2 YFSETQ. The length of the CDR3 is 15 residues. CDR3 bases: TGCGCCAGCAGTACCGGACAGGGGGCTTTCGATGGCTACACCTTC. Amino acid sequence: CASSTGQGAFDGYTF.

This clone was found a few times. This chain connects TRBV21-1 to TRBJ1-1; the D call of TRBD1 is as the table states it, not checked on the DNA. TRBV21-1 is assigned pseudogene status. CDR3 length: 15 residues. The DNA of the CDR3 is TGTGCCAGCAGAGACGGCGGACAGCAGAACACTGAAGCTTTCTTT. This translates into CASRDGGQQNTEAFF.

The CDR3 bases are TGTGCCAGCAGTGAAGCTATAGCGGGAGGCCCACAGGCAGATACGCAGTATTTT. It encodes CASSEAIAGGPQADTQYF. This chain uses TRBV2 with TRBJ2-3; 10 nucleotides match TRBD2. Germline V CDR1 and CDR2: SNHLY, FYNNEI. With V trimmed by 0 bases and J by 4 bases, 10 bases remained unmatched. The CDR3 has 18 residues.

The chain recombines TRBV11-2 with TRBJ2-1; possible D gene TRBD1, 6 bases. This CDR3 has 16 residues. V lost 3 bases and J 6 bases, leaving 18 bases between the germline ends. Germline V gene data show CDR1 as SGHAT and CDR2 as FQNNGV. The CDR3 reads CASSFSTGRGGNEQFF. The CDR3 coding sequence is TGTGCCAGCAGCTTCTCCACGGGCAGGGGTGGCAATGAGCAGTTCTTC.

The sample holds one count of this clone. CDR3 region: CASSQGRFATGELFF. The DNA for the CDR3 is TGTGCCAGCAGCCAAGGGCGGTTTGCTACCGGGGAGCTGTTTTTT. The chain uses TRBV4-2 and TRBJ2-2; unclear D gene. The V gene's germline CDR1 is LGHNA and CDR2 YNFKEQ. The CDR3 consists of 15 residues. V lost 1 base and J lost 5, with 11 bases in between.

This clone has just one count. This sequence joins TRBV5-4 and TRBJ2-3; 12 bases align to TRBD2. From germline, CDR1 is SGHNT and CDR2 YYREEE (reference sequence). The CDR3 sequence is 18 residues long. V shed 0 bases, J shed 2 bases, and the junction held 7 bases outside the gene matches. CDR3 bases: TGTGCCAGCAGCTTGGATCCCGCTAGCGGGGGGGCCACAGATACGCAGTATTTT. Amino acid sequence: CASSLDPASGGATDTQYF.

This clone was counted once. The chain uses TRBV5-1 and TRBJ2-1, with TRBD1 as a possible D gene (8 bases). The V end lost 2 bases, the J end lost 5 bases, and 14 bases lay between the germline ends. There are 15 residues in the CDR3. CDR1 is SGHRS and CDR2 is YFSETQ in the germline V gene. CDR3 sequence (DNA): TGCGCCAGCAGCTTACAGGGGGGGTTCCACAATGAGCAGTTCTTC. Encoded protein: CASSLQGGFHNEQFF.

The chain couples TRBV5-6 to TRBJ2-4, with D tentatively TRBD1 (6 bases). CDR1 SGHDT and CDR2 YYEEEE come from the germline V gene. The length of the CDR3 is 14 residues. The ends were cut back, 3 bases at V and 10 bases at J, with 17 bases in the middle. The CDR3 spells CASSWGTSPQIQYF. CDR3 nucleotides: TGTGCCAGCAGCTGGGGGACAAGCCCCCAGATTCAGTACTTC.

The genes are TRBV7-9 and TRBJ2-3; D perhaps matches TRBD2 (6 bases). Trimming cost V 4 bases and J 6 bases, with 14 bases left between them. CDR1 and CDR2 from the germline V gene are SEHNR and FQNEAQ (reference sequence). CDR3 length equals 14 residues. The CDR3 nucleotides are TGTGCCAGCAGCTGGGAGGTACCGGCGGATACGCAGTATTTT. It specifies CASSWEVPADTQYF.

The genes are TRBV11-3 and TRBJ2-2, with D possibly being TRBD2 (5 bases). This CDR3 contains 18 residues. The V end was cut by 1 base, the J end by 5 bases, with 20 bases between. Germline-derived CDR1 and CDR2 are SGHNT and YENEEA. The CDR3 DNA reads TGTGCCAGCAGCTTAGGAGGGCTAGGGCGGCGGGCAACCGGGGAGCTGTTTTTT. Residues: CASSLGGLGRRATGELFF.

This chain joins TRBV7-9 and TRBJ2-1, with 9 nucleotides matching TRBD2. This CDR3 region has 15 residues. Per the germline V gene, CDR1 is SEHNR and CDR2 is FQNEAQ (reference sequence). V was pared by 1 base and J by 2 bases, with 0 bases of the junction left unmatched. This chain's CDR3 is CASSLGGGAYNEQFF. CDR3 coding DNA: TGTGCCAGCAGCTTAGGCGGGGGGGCCTACAATGAGCAGTTCTTC. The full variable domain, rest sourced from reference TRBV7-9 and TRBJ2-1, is DTGVSQNPRHKITKRGQNVTFRCDPISEHNRLYWYRQTLGQGPEFLTYFQNEAQLEKSRLLSDRFSAERPKGSFSTLEIQRTEQGDSAMYLCASSLGGGAYNEQFFGPGTRLTVL.